One sample yielded the 2 T cell receptor beta chains listed below, sequenced in a study of blood T cell repertoires in COVID-19 (dated by TCRdb to 2018 to 2021). Preparation of the library involved the immunoSEQ multiplex PCR assay. This is the immuneACCESS table as TCRdb keeps it, with only in-frame sequences that have V and J called. A part of the clones is gone; compared with another copy, unresolved V genes explain less than half, and the rest is unexplained. The sample contains about 350,000 clones, over 80% of them found a single time. The ten largest clones capture approximately 10% of the sample. The sequencing input was peripheral blood. The receptors were sampled from a man aged 30 to 45 with COVID-19, enrolled during active disease.

The chain recombines TRBV28 with TRBJ1-4, with D tentatively TRBD1 (5 bases). V lost 1 base to trimming and J lost 17 bases, with 14 bases between them. Germline V gene data show CDR1 as MDHEN and CDR2 as SYDVKM. This CDR3 comprises 12 residues. CDR3 in amino acids: CASSLFGGALFF. DNA of the CDR3: TGTGCCAGCAGTTTATTTGGCGGGGCCCTATTTTTT.

The chain couples TRBV19 to TRBJ2-1, with TRBD2 identical over 12 bases. The V gene's germline CDR1 is LNHDA and CDR2 SQIVND (reference sequence). The CDR3 loop spans 19 amino acids. V trimming: 3 bases; J trimming: 9 bases; junction bases outside the gene matches: 18. This CDR3 is CASSIPHSLAGGPSGEQFF. The CDR3 bases are TGTGCCAGTAGTATCCCACACTCTCTAGCGGGAGGGCCCAGTGGTGAGCAGTTCTTC.